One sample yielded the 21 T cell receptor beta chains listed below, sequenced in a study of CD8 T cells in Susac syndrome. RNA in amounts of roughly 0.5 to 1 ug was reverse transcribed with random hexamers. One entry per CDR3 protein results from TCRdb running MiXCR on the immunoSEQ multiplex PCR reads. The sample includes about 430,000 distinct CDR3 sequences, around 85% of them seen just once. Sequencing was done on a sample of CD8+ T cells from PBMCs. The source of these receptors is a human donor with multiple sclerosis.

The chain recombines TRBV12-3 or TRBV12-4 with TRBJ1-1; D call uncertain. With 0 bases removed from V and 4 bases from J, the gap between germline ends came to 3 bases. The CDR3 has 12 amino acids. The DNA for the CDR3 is TGTGCCAGCAGTTTAGCGACCACTGAAGCTTTCTTT. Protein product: CASSLATTEAFF.

The CDR3 DNA sequence: TGTGCCAGCAGTTCCGGCGGGATCTACGAGCAGTACTTC. Encoded protein: CASSSGGIYEQYF. This chain uses TRBV27 with TRBJ2-7, with a weak D call TRBD2 (6 bases). Germline CDR1 is MNHEY and CDR2 is SMNVEV (reference sequence). V was pared by 4 bases and J by 3 bases, with 10 bases between. The CDR3 is 13 amino acids.

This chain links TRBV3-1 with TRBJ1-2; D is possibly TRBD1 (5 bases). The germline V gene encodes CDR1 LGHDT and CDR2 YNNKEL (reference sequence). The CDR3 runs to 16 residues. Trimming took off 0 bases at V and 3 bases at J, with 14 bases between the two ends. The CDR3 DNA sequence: TGTGCCAGCAGCCAAGAGAAAGGGGATCGGTACTATGGCTACACCTTC. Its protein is CASSQEKGDRYYGYTF.

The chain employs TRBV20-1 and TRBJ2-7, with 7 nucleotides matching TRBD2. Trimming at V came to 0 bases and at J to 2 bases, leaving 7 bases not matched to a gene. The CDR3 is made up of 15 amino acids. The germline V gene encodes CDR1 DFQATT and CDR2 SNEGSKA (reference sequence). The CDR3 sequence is CSARDPLAATYEQYF. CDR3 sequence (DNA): TGCAGTGCTAGAGATCCTCTAGCGGCCACCTACGAGCAGTACTTC.

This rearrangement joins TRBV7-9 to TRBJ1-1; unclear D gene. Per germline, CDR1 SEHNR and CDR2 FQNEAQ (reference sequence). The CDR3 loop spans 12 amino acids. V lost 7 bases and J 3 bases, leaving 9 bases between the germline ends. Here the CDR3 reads CASMRDDTEAFF. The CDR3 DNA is TGTGCCAGCATGAGGGATGACACTGAAGCTTTCTTT.

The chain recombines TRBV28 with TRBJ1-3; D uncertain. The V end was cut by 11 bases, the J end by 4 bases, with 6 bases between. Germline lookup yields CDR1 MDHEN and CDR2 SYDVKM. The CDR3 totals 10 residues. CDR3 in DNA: TGTGCCCCGCCAGGAAACACCATATATTTT. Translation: CAPPGNTIYF.

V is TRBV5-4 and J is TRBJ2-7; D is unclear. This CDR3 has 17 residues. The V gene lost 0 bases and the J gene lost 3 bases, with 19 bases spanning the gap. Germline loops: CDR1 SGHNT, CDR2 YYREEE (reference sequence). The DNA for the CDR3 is TGTGCCAGCAGCTTGGGGCTTGGGCGAGGCTGGGGCTACGAGCAGTACTTC. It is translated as CASSLGLGRGWGYEQYF.

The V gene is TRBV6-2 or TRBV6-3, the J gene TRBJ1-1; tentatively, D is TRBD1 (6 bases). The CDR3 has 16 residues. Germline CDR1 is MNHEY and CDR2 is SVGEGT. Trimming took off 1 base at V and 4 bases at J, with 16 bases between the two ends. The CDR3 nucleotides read TGTGCCAGCAGTTACTTCCGGGACACCTGGGGCACTGAAGCTTTCTTT. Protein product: CASSYFRDTWGTEAFF.

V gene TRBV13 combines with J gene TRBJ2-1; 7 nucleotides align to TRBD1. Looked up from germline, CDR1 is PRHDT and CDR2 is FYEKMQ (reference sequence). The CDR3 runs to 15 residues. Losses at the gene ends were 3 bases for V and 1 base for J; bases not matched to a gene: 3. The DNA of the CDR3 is TGTGCCAGCAGCTTGACAGGGTTTTCCTACAATGAGCAGTTCTTC. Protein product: CASSLTGFSYNEQFF.

The CDR3: CSASQGTNTEAFF. CDR3 DNA sequence: TGCAGTGCTAGCCAGGGGACGAACACTGAAGCTTTCTTT. The chain uses TRBV20-1 and TRBJ1-1; D may be TRBD1 (6 bases). Germline loops: CDR1 DFQATT, CDR2 SNEGSKA (reference sequence). The CDR3 is 13 residues long. Between the trimmed V and J ends, which lost 3 bases and 1 base, there was a span of 9 bases.

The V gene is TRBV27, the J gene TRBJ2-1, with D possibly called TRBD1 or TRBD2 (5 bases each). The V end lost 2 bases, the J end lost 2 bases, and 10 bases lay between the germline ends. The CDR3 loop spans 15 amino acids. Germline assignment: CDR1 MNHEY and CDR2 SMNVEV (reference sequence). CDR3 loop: CASSLQGVTYNEQFF. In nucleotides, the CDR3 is TGTGCCAGCAGTTTACAGGGAGTGACCTACAATGAGCAGTTCTTC.

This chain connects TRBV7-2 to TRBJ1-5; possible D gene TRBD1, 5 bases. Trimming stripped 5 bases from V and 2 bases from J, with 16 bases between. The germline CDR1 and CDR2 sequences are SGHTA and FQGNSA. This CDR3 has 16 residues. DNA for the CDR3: TGTGCCAGCAGCATTCGGGGACTAGATGGCAATCAGCCCCAGCATTTT. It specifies CASSIRGLDGNQPQHF.

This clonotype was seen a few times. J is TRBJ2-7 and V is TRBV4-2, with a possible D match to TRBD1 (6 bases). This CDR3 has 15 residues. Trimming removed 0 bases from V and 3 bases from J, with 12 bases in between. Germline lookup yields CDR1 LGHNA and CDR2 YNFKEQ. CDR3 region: CASSQDRGTSYEQYF. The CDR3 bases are TGTGCCAGCAGCCAAGATAGGGGGACAAGCTACGAGCAGTACTTC.

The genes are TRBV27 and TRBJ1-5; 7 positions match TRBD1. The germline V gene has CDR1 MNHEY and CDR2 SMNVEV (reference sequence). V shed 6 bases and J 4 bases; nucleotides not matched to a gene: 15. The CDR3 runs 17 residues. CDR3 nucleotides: TGTGCCAGCAGCGCGGTGACCGGGACAGACGGAAATCAGCCCCAGCATTTT. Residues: CASSAVTGTDGNQPQHF.

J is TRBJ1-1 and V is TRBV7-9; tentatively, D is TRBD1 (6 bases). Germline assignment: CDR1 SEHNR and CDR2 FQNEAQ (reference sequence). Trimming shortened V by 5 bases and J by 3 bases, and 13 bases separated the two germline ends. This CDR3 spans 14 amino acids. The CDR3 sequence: CASSPPRGDTEAFF. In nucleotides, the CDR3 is TGTGCCAGCAGCCCCCCCAGGGGAGACACTGAAGCTTTCTTT.

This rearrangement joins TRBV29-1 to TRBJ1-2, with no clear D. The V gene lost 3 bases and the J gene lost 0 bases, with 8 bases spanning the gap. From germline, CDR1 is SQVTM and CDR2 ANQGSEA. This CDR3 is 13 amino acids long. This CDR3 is CSVEQLSNYGYTF. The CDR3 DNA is TGCAGCGTTGAGCAGCTATCTAACTATGGCTACACCTTC.

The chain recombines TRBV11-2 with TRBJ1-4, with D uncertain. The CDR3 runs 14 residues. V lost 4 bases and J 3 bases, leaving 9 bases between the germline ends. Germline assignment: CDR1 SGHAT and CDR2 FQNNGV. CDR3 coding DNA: TGTGCCAGCAGCTCCACCCAGTCTAATGAAAAACTGTTTTTT. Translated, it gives CASSSTQSNEKLFF.

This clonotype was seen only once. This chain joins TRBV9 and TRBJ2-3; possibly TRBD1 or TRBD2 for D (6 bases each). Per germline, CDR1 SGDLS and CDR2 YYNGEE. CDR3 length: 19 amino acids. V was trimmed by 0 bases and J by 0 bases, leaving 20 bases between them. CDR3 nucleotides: TGTGCCAGCAGCGTAGCGGGTTTCTTCCGCGGGACAAGCACAGATACGCAGTATTTT. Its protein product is CASSVAGFFRGTSTDTQYF.

In DNA form, the CDR3 reads TGTGCCAGCAGTGGGGGGGGACTAGCGGGAGGCCCCTGGGATACGCAGTATTTT. Amino acid sequence: CASSGGGLAGGPWDTQYF. The chain joins TRBV28 to TRBJ2-3; TRBD2 matches at 15 bases. Germline V lookup: CDR1 MDHEN, CDR2 SYDVKM. V lost 5 bases and J lost 6; bases outside the gene matches: 12. CDR3 length: 18 residues.

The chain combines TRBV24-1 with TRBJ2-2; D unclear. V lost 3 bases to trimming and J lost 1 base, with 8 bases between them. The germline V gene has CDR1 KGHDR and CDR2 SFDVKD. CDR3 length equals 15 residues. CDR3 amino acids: CATSDRAGNTGELFF. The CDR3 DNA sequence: TGTGCCACCAGTGATCGGGCCGGGAACACCGGGGAGCTGTTTTTT.

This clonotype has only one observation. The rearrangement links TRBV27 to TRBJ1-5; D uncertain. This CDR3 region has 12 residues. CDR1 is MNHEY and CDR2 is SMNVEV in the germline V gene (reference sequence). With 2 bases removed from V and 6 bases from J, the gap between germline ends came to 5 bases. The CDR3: CASSLMGQPQHF. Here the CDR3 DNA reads TGTGCCAGCAGTTTAATGGGTCAGCCCCAGCATTTT.